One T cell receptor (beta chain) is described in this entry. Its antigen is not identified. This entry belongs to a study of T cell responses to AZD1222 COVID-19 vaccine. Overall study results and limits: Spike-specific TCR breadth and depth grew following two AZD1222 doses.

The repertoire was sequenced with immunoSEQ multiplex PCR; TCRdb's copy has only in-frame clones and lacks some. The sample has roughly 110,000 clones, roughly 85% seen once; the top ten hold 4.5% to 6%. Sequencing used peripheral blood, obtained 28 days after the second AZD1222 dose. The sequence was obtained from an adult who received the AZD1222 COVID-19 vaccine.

CDR3 sequence (DNA): TGTGCCAGCAGCGGGGGGCGCCGGGCGCAGAACACTGAAGCTTTCTTT. Amino acid sequence: CASSGGRRAQNTEAFF. The chain links TRBV21-1 to TRBJ1-1. TRBV21-1 is noted as a pseudogene. The CDR3 length is 16 residues.